The source of this T cell receptor (beta chain) is a study of blood T cells in healthy people across ages. Sample-barcoded 5' priming and a J-beta primer mix drove a second PCR of roughly 7 to 11 cycles. TCRdb analysed the 5' RACE reads with MiXCR anew, one entry per CDR3 protein. The sample yields under 750,000 distinct CDR3 sequences, 45% to 55% seen once. J was trimmed by 6 bases and V by 1 base; bases with no gene match: 3. Germline V gene lookup returns CDR1 SGHTA and CDR2 FQGNSA. CDR3 length: 15 amino acids. The chain links TRBV7-2 to TRBJ1-6; 7 bases align to TRBD1. The sequence was obtained from a man older than 75 in good health. Sequencing was carried out using blood. CDR3 coding DNA: TGTGCCAGCAGCTTAGACAGGGGAAGTAATTCACCCCTCCACTTT. This encodes CASSLDRGSNSPLHF.